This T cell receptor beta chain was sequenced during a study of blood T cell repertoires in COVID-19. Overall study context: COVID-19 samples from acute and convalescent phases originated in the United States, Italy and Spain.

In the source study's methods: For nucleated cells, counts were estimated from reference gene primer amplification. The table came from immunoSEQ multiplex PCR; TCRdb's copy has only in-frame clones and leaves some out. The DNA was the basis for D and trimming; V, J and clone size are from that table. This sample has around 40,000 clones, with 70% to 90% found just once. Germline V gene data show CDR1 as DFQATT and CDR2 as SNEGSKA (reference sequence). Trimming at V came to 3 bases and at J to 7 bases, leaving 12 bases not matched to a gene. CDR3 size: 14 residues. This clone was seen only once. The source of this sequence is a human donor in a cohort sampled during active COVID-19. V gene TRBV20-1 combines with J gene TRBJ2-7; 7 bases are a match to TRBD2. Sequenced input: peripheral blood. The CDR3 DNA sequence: TGCAGTGCTAGTAGAACGGGGGGTTCGAGAGAGCAGTACTTC. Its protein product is CSASRTGGSREQYF.